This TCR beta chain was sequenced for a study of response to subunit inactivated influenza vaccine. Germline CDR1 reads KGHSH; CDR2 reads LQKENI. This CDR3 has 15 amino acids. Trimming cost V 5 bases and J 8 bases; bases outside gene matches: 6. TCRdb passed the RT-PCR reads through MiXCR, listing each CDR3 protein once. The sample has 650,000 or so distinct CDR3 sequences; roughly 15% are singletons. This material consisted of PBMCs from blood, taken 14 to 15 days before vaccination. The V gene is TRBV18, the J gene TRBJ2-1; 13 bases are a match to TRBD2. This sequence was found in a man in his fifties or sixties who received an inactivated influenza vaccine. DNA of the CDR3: TGTGCCAGCTCAACACTAGCGGGGGGGATTTATGAGCAGTTCTTC. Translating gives CASSTLAGGIYEQFF.